These 16 T cell receptor beta chains came from one sample sequenced in a study of control samples from healthy donors and cancer patients. Sequenced by immunoSEQ multiplex PCR; TCRdb stores in-frame clones only, minus some. The table has about 110,000 clones, roughly 89% seen once; the top ten hold about 16%. Sequencing input: blood. The source is a woman between 45 and 60 years old in good health.

The chain has TRBV21-1 and TRBJ2-3; TRBD2 was called by the table and not checked on the DNA. TRBV21-1 is marked as a pseudogene. There are 15 residues in the CDR3. The CDR3 sequence is CASSRQVTSTDTQYF. The CDR3 nucleotides are TGTGCCAGCAGTCGTCAAGTGACTAGCACAGATACGCAGTATTTT.

The chain employs TRBV5-1 and TRBJ2-1; TRBD2 matches at 8 bases. This CDR3 has 15 residues. Per the germline V gene, CDR1 is SGHRS and CDR2 is YFSETQ. Unmatched junction bases numbered 7, after V lost 2 bases and J lost 6 bases. The CDR3 region has the DNA TGCGCCAGCAGCTTCACGACCGGGGGGGCCAATGAGCAGTTCTTC. Translated: CASSFTTGGANEQFF.

In nucleotides, the CDR3 is TGCGCCAGCAGCGCGGGTCATAGGGGCCCCTACGAGCAGTACTTC. This codes for CASSAGHRGPYEQYF. This chain uses TRBV5-1 with TRBJ2-7; perhaps D is TRBD1 or TRBD2 (5 bases each). The CDR3 length is 15 residues. Germline-derived CDR1 and CDR2 are SGHRS and YFSETQ. The V gene lost 4 bases and the J gene lost 2 bases, with 16 bases spanning the gap.

V and J are TRBV19 and TRBJ2-1; 7 positions agree with TRBD2. This CDR3 has 14 residues. The J segment lost 7 bases and the V segment lost 5 bases, leaving 8 bases of the junction unmatched. Germline-derived CDR1 and CDR2 are LNHDA and SQIVND (reference sequence). DNA for the CDR3: TGTGCCAGTAGTCGGCGGGAGCGCTTGAATGAGCAGTTCTTC. Its translation: CASSRRERLNEQFF.

The J gene is TRBJ1-2, the V gene TRBV7-9; no reliable D call. V was cut by 1 base and J by 0 bases, with 6 bases left in between. Germline-derived CDR1 and CDR2 are SEHNR and FQNEAQ (reference sequence). This CDR3 contains 14 residues. This CDR3 is CASSLGQTNYGYTF. CDR3 DNA sequence: TGTGCCAGCAGCTTAGGTCAAACTAACTATGGCTACACCTTC.

This chain joins TRBV6-2 or TRBV6-3 and TRBJ2-7; TRBD1 aligns across 7 bases. Germline V gene lookup returns CDR1 MNHEY and CDR2 SVGEGT. This CDR3 is 21 amino acids long. V was pared by 0 bases and J by 0 bases, with 20 bases of the junction left unmatched. The CDR3 coding sequence is TGTGCCAGCAGTTACTCCTATATCAAAGTTTACCAGGGGGAAGTCTCCTACGAGCAGTACTTC. This encodes CASSYSYIKVYQGEVSYEQYF.

This clone was observed once. The V gene is TRBV5-6, the J gene TRBJ1-1; D is ambiguous. V lost 4 bases and J 6 bases, leaving 10 bases between the germline ends. Germline values: CDR1 SGHDT, CDR2 YYEEEE. The CDR3 runs to 12 residues. The CDR3 nucleotides read TGTGCCAGCAGCCTACCGAAGTCTGAAGCTTTCTTT. Protein: CASSLPKSEAFF.

The chain couples TRBV9 to TRBJ1-1, with D tentatively TRBD1 (5 bases). The CDR3 spans 13 residues. Trimming took 0 bases from V and 8 from J, leaving 11 bases between them. In germline, CDR1 is SGDLS, CDR2 YYNGEE. The CDR3: CASSVGGWTEAFF. CDR3 nucleotide sequence: TGTGCCAGCAGCGTAGGAGGGTGGACAGAAGCTTTCTTT. Based on the CDR3 plus reference TRBV9 and TRBJ1-1, the full variable domain is DSGVTQTPKHLITATGQRVTLRCSPRSGDLSVYWYQQSLDQGLQFLIQYYNGEERAKGNILERFSAQQFPDLHSELNLSSLELGDSALYFCASSVGGWTEAFFGQGTRLTVV.

This clone occurred once. The rearrangement links TRBV9 to TRBJ2-1; TRBD2 agrees at 10 bases. Germline V gives CDR1 SGDLS, CDR2 YYNGEE. V lost 2 bases to trimming and J lost 7 bases; unmatched junction nucleotides: 9. This CDR3 is built from 16 residues. The CDR3 DNA follows: TGTGCCAGCAGCGTCCCATCTAGCGGGAGAGGGAATGAGCAGTTCTTC. Translated, it gives CASSVPSSGRGNEQFF.

The rearrangement uses TRBV19 and TRBJ2-5; no clear D gene. Trimming took off 9 bases at V and 1 base at J, with 12 bases between the two ends. The CDR3 length is 13 residues. Germline lookup yields CDR1 LNHDA and CDR2 SQIVND (reference sequence). CDR3 bases: TGTGCCAGCAGTTCGACCCCCCAAGAGACCCAGTACTTC. It is translated as CASSSTPQETQYF.

This chain connects TRBV10-1 to TRBJ1-1; D remains ambiguous. CDR3 length: 13 amino acids. The V gene lost 8 bases and the J gene lost 0 bases, with 10 bases spanning the gap. Germline CDR1 and CDR2: WNHNN and SYGVQD (reference sequence). The CDR3 is CASSAALNTEAFF. The CDR3 nucleotides read TGCGCCAGCTCAGCGGCCTTGAACACTGAAGCTTTCTTT.

The genes are TRBV10-1 and TRBJ1-6; D is ambiguous. The germline CDR1 and CDR2 sequences are WNHNN and SYGVQD (reference sequence). This CDR3 region has 13 residues. Trimming took off 3 bases at V and 7 bases at J, with 7 bases between the two ends. This chain's CDR3 is CASSELRNSPLHF. CDR3 DNA: TGCGCCAGCAGTGAATTGAGGAATTCACCCCTCCACTTT.

As concerns this clone: Germline is not matched at one junction end, which may reflect a read error. The chain employs TRBV2 and TRBJ1-1, with TRBD1 identical over 7 bases. Looked up from germline, CDR1 is SNHLY and CDR2 is FYNNEI. The CDR3 runs to 12 residues. CDR3 nucleotides: TGTGCCAGCAGTGAAGGGGGCAGGGGGGCCACCTTT. Protein product: CASSEGGRGATF.

The V gene is TRBV11-2, the J gene TRBJ2-2; no definite D call. V dropped 0 bases and J dropped 5 bases, with 10 bases sitting between them. The germline CDR1 and CDR2 sequences are SGHAT and FQNNGV. The CDR3 totals 15 residues. The CDR3 DNA reads as TGTGCCAGCAGCTTAGACGCATACGGGACCGGGGAGCTGTTTTTT. Translated, it gives CASSLDAYGTGELFF.

The rearrangement links TRBV7-8 to TRBJ1-1; D is ambiguous. The V gene lost 2 bases and the J gene lost 5 bases, with 18 bases spanning the gap. This CDR3 spans 16 amino acids. Germline assignment: CDR1 SGHVS and CDR2 FQNEAQ. CDR3 DNA: TGTGCCAGCAGCTTATTTGTGGGTCAGGCCAAAACTGAAGCTTTCTTT. Its protein product is CASSLFVGQAKTEAFF.

The V gene is TRBV4-1, the J gene TRBJ2-1; TRBD2 aligns across 14 bases. The length of the CDR3 is 17 residues. Germline-derived CDR1 and CDR2 are MGHRA and YSYEKL. The trim removed 3 bases at V and 6 bases at J, leaving 7 bases unmatched. Here the CDR3 DNA reads TGCGCCAGCAGCCAGCTCCCGGGACTAGCGGGAGCCAATGAGCAGTTCTTC. Encoded protein: CASSQLPGLAGANEQFF.